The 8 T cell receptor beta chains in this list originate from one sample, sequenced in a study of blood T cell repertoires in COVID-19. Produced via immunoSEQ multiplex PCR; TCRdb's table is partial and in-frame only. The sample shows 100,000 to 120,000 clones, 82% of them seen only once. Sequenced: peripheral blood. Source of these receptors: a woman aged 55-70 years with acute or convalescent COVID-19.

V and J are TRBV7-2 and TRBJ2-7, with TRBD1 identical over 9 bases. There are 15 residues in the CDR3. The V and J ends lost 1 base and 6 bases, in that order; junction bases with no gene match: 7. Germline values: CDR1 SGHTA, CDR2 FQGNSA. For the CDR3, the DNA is TGTGCCAGCAGCTTAGAAGTAGGGACAGGGCGCGAGCAGTACTTC. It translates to CASSLEVGTGREQYF.

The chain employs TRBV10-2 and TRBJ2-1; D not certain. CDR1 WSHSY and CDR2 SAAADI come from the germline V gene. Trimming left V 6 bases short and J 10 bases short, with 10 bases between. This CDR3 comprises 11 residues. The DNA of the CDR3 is TGCGCCAGCAGCGGTTCCTGGGAGCAGTTCTTC. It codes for CASSGSWEQFF.

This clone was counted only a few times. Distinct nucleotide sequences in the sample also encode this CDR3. The CDR3 nucleotides are TGTGCCAGCAGCCAAGATCTTGGGACTAGGGGCACCGGGGAGCTGTTTTTT. Amino acid sequence: CASSQDLGTRGTGELFF. The chain links TRBV3-1 (or the pseudogene TRBV3-2) to TRBJ2-2, with TRBD2 matching 8 bases. Trimming removed 0 bases from V and 4 bases from J; junction bases left unmatched: 7. There are 17 residues in the CDR3. CDR1 and CDR2 from the germline V gene are LGHDT and YNNKEL (reference sequence).

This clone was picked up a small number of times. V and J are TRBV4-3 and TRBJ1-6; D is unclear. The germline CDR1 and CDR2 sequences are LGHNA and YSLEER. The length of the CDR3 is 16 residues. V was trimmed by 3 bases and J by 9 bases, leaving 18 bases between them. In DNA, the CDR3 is TGCGCCAGCAGCCACATAGGCCGGGGTCCTAGTTCACCCCTCCACTTT. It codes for CASSHIGRGPSSPLHF.

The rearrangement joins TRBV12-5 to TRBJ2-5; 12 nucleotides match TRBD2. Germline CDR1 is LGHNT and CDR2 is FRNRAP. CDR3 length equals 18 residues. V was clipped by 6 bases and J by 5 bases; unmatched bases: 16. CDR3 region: CASGPRPKLAGGSETQYF. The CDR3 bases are TGTGCTAGTGGGCCCCGTCCGAAACTAGCGGGGGGATCGGAGACCCAGTACTTC.

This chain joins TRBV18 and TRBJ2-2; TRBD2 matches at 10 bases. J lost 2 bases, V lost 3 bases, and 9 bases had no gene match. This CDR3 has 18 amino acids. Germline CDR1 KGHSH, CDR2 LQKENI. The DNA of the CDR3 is TGTGCCAGCTCACCGACTCTAGGACTAGCGGCCAACACCGGGGAGCTGTTTTTT. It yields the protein CASSPTLGLAANTGELFF. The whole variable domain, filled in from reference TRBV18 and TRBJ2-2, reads NAGVMQNPRHLVRRRGQEARLRCSPMKGHSHVYWYRQLPEEGLKFMVYLQKENIIDESGMPKERFSAEFPKEGPSILRIQQVVRGDSAAYFCASSPTLGLAANTGELFFGEGSRLTVL.

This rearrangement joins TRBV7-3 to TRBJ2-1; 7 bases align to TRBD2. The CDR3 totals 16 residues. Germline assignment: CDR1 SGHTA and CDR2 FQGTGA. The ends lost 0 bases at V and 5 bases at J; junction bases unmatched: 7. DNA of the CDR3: TGTGCCAGCAGCTTAACAGGCCAGCGGGGCAACAATGAGCAGTTCTTC. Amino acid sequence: CASSLTGQRGNNEQFF.

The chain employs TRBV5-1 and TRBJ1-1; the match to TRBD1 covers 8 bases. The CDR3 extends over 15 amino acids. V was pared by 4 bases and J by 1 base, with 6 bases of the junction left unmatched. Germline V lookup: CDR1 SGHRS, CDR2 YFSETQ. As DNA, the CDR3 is TGCGCCAGCAGCCCCCCGGACAGGGAGAACACTGAAGCTTTCTTT. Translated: CASSPPDRENTEAFF.